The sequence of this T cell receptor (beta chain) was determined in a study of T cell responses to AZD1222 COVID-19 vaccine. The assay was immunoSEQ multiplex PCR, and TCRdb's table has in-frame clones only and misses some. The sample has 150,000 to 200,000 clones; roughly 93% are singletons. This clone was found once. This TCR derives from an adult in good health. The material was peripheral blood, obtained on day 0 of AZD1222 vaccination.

In nucleotides, the CDR3 is TGTGCCAGCAGTACATCCCCCGCATCGAATGAGCAGTTCTTC. Translated, it gives CASSTSPASNEQFF. The rearrangement uses TRBV6-5 and TRBJ2-1; D remains unclear. Trimming stripped 5 bases from V and 7 bases from J, with 15 bases between. Germline V CDR1 and CDR2: MNHEY, SVGAGI. This CDR3 contains 14 residues.